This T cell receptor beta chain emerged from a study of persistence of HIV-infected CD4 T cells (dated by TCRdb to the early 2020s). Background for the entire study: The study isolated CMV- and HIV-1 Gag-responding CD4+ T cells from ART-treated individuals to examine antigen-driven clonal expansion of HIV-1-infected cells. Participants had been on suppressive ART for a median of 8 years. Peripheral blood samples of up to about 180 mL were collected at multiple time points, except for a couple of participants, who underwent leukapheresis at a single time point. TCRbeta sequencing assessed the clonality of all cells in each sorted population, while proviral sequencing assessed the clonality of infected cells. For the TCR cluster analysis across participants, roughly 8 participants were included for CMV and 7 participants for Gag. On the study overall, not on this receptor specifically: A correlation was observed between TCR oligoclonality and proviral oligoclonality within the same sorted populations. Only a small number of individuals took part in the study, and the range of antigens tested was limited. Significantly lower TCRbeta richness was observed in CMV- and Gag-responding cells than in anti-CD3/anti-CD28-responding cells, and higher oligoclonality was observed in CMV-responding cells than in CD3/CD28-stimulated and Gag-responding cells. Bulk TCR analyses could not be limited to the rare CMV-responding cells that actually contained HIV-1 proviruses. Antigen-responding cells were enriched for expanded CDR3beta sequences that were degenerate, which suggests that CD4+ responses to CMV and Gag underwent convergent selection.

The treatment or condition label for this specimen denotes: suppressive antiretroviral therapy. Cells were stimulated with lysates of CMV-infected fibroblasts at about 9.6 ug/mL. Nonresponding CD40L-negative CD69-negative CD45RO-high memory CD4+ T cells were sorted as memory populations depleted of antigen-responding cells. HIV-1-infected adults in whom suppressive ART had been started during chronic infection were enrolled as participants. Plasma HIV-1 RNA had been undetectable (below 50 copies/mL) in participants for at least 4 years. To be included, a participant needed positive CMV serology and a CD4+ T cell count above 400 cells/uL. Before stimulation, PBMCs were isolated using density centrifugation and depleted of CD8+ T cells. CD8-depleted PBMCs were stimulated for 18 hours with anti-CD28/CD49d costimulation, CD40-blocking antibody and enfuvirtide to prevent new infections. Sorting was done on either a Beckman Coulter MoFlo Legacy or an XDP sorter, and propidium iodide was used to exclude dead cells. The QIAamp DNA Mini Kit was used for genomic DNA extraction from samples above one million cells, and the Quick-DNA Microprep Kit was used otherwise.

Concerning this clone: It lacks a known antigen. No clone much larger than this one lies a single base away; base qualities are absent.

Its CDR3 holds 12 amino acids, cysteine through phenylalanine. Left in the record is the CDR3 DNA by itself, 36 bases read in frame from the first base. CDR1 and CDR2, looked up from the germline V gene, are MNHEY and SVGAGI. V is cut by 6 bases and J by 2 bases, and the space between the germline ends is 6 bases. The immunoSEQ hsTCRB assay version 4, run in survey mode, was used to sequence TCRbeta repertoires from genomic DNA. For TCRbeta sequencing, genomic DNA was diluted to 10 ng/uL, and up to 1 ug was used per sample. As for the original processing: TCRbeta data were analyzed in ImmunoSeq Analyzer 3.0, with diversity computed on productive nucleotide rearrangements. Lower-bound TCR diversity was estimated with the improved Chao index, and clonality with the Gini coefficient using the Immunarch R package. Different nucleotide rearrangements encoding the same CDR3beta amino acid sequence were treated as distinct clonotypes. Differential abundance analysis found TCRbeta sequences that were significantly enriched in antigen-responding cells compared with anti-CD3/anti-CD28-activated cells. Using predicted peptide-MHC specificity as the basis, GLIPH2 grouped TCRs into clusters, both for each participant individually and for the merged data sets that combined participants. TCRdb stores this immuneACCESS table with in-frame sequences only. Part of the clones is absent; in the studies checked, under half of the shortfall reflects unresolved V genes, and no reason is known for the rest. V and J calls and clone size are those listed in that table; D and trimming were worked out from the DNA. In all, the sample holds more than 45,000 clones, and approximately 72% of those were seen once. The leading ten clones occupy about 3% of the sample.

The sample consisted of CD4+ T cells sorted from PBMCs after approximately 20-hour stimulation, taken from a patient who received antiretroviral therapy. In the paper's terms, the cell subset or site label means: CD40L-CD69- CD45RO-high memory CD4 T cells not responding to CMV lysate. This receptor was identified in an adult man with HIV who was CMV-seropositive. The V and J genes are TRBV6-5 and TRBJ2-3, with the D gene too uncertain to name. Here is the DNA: TGTGCCAGCAGCAGGACCACAGATACGCAGTATTTT. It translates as CASSRTTDTQYF.